This T cell receptor beta chain emerged from a study of blood T cell repertoires in COVID-19. The CDR3 length is 15 residues. V was cut by 1 base and J by 1 base, with 11 bases left in between. CDR1 is SGHRS and CDR2 is YFSETQ in the germline V gene. Produced via immunoSEQ multiplex PCR; TCRdb's table is partial and in-frame only. This sample yields fewer than 110,000 clones, of which roughly nine tenths are seen a single time; 3.5% belongs to the top ten. Sequencing was carried out using peripheral blood. The V and J genes are TRBV5-1 and TRBJ2-5, with D perhaps matching TRBD1 (5 bases). This TCR came from a woman aged 55-70 years with acute or convalescent COVID-19. CDR3: CASSLQQGPQETQYF. CDR3 in DNA: TGCGCCAGCAGCTTGCAGCAGGGCCCCCAAGAGACCCAGTACTTC.